Below, one T cell receptor (beta chain) is given with its context. What it binds is not known. These data are taken from a study of CXCR3-negative and CXCR3-positive naive CD8 T cells. cDNA libraries for TRB were generated by 5' RACE incorporating UMI labels. TCRdb re-called the 5' RACE reads, yielding one record per CDR3 amino acid sequence without DNA. Its listing shows about 150,000 distinct CDR3 sequences. Whole-study results and caveats: CXCR3-expressing naive cells carried TRB CDR3s more hydrophobic than those of CXCR3-negative naive cells.

There are 12 residues in the CDR3. From germline, CDR1 is LGHNA and CDR2 YSLEER. This TCR was recovered from a human donor in good health. Some clones in this sample may be carry-over from other donors' samples. The sequenced material came from naive CXCR3+ CD8+ T cells from blood. Documented subset: CD45RO-CCR7+CD27+CD95- naive CD8+ T cells expressing CXCR3 (TNR3+). This sequence joins TRBV4-3 and TRBJ2-7; the TRBD2 assignment by TCRdb is unverifiable without DNA. CDR3 protein: CASSQDGREMYF.